This T cell receptor beta chain is drawn from a study of shared clonotypes between healthy human individuals. Method: immunoSEQ multiplex PCR; TCRdb's copy keeps in-frame clones and lacks some. The data show approximately 2.5 million clones, around nine tenths seen once. Germline V gene lookup returns CDR1 ENHRY and CDR2 SYGVKD. Trimming took 4 bases from V and 0 from J, leaving 13 bases between them. The CDR3 spans 16 residues. Sequenced: naive CD4+ T cells sorted from blood. As to subset: CD45RA+ positively selected. The gene calls are TRBV10-3 and TRBJ1-3, with D maybe TRBD1 (6 bases). The receptor's source is a man aged 18-30 years in good health. The CDR3 is CAISVAGHRSGNTIYF. CDR3 coding DNA: TGTGCCATCAGTGTCGCGGGACACCGCTCTGGAAACACCATATATTTT.